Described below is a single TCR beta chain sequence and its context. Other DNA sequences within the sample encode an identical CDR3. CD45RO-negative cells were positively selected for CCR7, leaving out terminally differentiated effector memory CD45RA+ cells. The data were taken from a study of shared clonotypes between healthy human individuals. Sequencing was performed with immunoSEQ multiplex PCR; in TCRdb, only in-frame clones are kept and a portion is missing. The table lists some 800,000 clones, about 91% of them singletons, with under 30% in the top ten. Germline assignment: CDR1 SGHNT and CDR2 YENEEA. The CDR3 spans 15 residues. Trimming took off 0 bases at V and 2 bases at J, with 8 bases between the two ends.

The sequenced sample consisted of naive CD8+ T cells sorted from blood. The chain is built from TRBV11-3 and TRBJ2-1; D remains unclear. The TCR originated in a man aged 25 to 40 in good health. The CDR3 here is CASSLDGSTYNEQFF. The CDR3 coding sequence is TGTGCCAGCAGCTTAGATGGATCGACCTACAATGAGCAGTTCTTC.